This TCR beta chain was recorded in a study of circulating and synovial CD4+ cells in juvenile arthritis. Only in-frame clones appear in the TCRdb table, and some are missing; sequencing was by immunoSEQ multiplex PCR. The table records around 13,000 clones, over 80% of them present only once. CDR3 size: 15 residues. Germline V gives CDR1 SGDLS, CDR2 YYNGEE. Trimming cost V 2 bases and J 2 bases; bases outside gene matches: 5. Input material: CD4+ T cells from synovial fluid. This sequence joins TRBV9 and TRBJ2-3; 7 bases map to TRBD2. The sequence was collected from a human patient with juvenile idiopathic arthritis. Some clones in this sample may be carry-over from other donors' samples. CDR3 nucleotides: TGTGCCAGCAGCGTGATGCGGGGGTACACAGATACGCAGTATTTT. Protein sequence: CASSVMRGYTDTQYF.